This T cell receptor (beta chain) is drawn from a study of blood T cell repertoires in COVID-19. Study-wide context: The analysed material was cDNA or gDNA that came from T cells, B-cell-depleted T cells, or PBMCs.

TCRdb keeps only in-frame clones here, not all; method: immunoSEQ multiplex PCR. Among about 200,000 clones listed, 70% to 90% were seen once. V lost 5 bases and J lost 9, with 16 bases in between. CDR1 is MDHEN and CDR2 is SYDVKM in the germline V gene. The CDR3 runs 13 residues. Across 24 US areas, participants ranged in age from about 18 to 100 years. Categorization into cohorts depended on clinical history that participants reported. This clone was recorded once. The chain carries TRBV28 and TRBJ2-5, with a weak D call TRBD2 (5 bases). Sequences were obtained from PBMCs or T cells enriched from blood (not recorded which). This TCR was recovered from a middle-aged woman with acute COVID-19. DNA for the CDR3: TGTGCCAGCAGTCTGACCCTAGCTTTAGCCCAGTACTTC. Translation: CASSLTLALAQYF.